This T cell receptor (beta chain) was sequenced in a study of T cell changes during pregnancy in multiple sclerosis. V was shortened by 4 bases and J by 0 bases, with 13 bases between the two germline ends. CDR3 length equals 15 residues. The germline V gene has CDR1 PRHDT and CDR2 FYEKMQ (reference sequence). Produced via immunoSEQ multiplex PCR; TCRdb's table is partial and in-frame only. The table shows approximately 30,000 clones, with around nine tenths occurring only once. J is TRBJ2-7 and V is TRBV13; weak D call: TRBD1 (5 bases). Sequences were derived from CD8+ T cells from peripheral blood mononuclear cells, sampled before pregnancy. The receptor was derived from a female donor with multiple sclerosis, enrolled in a pregnancy study. In DNA, the CDR3 is TGTGCCAGCAGCTCCTTACTTAGGGGCTCCTACGAGCAGTACTTC. It specifies CASSSLLRGSYEQYF.